A selection of T cell receptor beta chains follows, all from one sample in a study of STAT5B mutations in CD4+ large granular lymphocyte leukemia. Sequencing used immunoSEQ multiplex PCR; TCRdb keeps in-frame clones, though not all of them. The sample lists tens of thousands of clones, over 65% occurring once. What was sequenced was CD4+ T cells from blood buffy coats. The receptors were sampled from a human donor in good health. CDR3s include the opening cysteine and the closing phenylalanine or tryptophan. Each record gives: V gene, clone size, J gene, D gene, CDR3 protein, CDR3 DNA. D genes are given only for firm matches. Clone size is not always given. Where it is, it says once, few, many or a class for expanded clones.

TRBV6-4,NA,TRBJ1-4,NA,CAKNRINEKLFF,TGTGCCAAGAACAGGATTAATGAAAAACTGTTTTTT
TRBV10-1,NA,TRBJ2-6,NA,CASSTPGANVLTF,TGCGCCAGCAGCACCCCCGGGGCCAACGTCCTGACTTTC
TRBV5-1,NA,TRBJ2-2,NA,CASNQQSNTGELFF,TGCGCCAGCAATCAGCAGTCGAACACCGGGGAGCTGTTTTTT
TRBV6-5,few,TRBJ2-7,NA,CASSYGFSYEQYF,TGTGCCAGCAGTTACGGGTTCTCCTACGAGCAGTACTTC
TRBV2,NA,TRBJ2-1,NA,CASSEGGHGPYNEQFF,TGTGCCAGCAGTGAAGGGGGACATGGCCCCTACAATGAGCAGTTCTTC
TRBV10-3,NA,TRBJ1-2,TRBD1,CAIRPGQGTTELGYTF,TGTGCCATCAGGCCGGGACAGGGGACTACAGAGCTTGGCTACACCTTC
TRBV28,NA,TRBJ2-7,TRBD1,CASSSDPRRQGAIGEQYF,TGTGCCAGCAGTTCCGACCCAAGACGACAGGGGGCAATAGGCGAGCAGTACTTC
TRBV7-9,NA,TRBJ2-1,NA,CASSFGSGSEQFF,TGTGCCAGCAGCTTCGGGAGCGGCTCTGAGCAGTTCTTC
TRBV11-2,NA,TRBJ2-7,TRBD2,CASSLVSSGSRQQYF,TGTGCCAGCAGCTTGGTCTCTAGCGGGAGTAGGCAGCAGTACTTC
TRBV7-8,few,TRBJ2-7,TRBD1,CASSPQGAASYEQYF,TGTGCCAGCAGTCCCCAGGGGGCGGCCTCCTACGAGCAGTACTTC
TRBV19,once,TRBJ1-5,TRBD1,CASSMETGTGLSNQPQHF,TGTGCCAGTAGTATGGAAACCGGGACAGGGCTTAGCAATCAGCCCCAGCATTTT
TRBV2,few,TRBJ2-1,TRBD2,CASRGTSGKQFF,TGTGCCAGCAGAGGGACTAGCGGGAAGCAGTTCTTC
TRBV14,NA,TRBJ1-6,TRBD1,CASSQGQGTSPLHF,TGTGCCAGCAGCCAAGGACAGGGAACTTCACCCCTCCACTTT
TRBV7-9,few,TRBJ1-2,NA,CASSSFRGGGYGYTF,TGTGCCAGCAGCTCATTTAGGGGGGGTGGCTATGGCTACACCTTC
TRBV6-6,NA,TRBJ2-5,NA,CASSYSVETQYF,TGTGCCAGCAGTTACAGCGTAGAGACCCAGTACTTC
TRBV4-2,few,TRBJ2-1,TRBD2,CASSQGTASGIGEQFF,TGTGCCAGCAGCCAAGGTACTGCTAGCGGGATTGGTGAGCAGTTCTTC
TRBV19,NA,TRBJ2-6,NA,CASSITRGSGANVLTF,TGTGCCAGTAGTATTACTCGAGGCTCTGGGGCCAACGTCCTGACTTTC
TRBV7-6,NA,TRBJ2-3,NA,CASSVPGGTQYF,TGTGCCAGCAGCGTTCCCGGCGGTACGCAGTATTTT
TRBV7-9,NA,TRBJ2-1,TRBD1,CASSATGASYNEQFF,TGTGCCAGCAGCGCAACAGGGGCCTCCTACAATGAGCAGTTCTTC
TRBV18,medium-sized,TRBJ1-1,NA,CASSGQDLEAFF,TGTGCCAGCTCCGGGCAGGACCTTGAAGCTTTCTTT
TRBV4-3,NA,TRBJ2-5,NA,CASSQDGGTAGGTQYF,TGCGCCAGCAGCCAAGACGGAGGGACCGCCGGGGGGACCCAGTACTTC
TRBV15,few,TRBJ1-2,TRBD1,CATSSRTGSGYTF,TGTGCCACCAGCTCCCGGACAGGGAGCGGCTACACCTTC